Only one count was recorded for the clone carrying this TCR beta chain. V lost 0 bases and J lost 10; bases outside the gene matches: 5. Germline CDR1 reads DFQATT; CDR2 reads SNEGSKA (reference sequence). The CDR3 is 12 amino acids. TCRdb analysed the PCR reads with MiXCR anew, one entry per CDR3 protein. The sample records more than 85,000 distinct CDR3 sequences, about half being singletons. The data were obtained in a study of CDR3 diversity in severe acne. This rearrangement joins TRBV20-1 to TRBJ2-5; TRBD2 agrees at 7 bases. The receptor comes from a male donor with acne. Sequenced: blood. CDR3 in DNA: TGCAGTGCTAGAGATGCAGGGAGGGACCAGTACTTC. It encodes CSARDAGRDQYF.